The 11 T cell receptor beta chains listed next were all sequenced from one sample in a study of T cell responses to AZD1222 COVID-19 vaccine. Generated by immunoSEQ multiplex PCR, the TCRdb table keeps only in-frame clones and is missing some. Of 100,000 to 150,000 clones in the sample, approximately 90% were seen once. The source was peripheral blood, collected on day 0 of MenACWY control vaccination. The receptors were sampled from an adult in good health.

There are a few counts of this clone. The chain couples TRBV11-2 to TRBJ2-1; 8 bases match TRBD2. There are 14 residues in the CDR3. V was pared by 8 bases and J by 6 bases, with 9 bases of the junction left unmatched. CDR1 SGHAT and CDR2 FQNNGV come from the germline V gene. The CDR3 bases are TGTGCCAGCCGGGAAGCGGGAGTTATCAATGAGCAGTTCTTC. The encoded protein is CASREAGVINEQFF. The variable domain in full, with the rest retrieved from reference TRBV11-2 and TRBJ2-1, is EAGVAQSPRYKIIEKRQSVAFWCNPISGHATLYWYQQILGQGPKLLIQFQNNGVVDDSQLPKDRFSAERLKGVDSTLKIQPAKLEDSAVYLCASREAGVINEQFFGPGTRLTVL.

CDR3 loop: CASSTPGQGTEAFF. The CDR3 nucleotides read TGTGCCAGCAGTACACCGGGACAGGGCACTGAAGCTTTCTTT. The chain employs TRBV28 and TRBJ1-1; 9 nucleotides line up with TRBD1. Germline V lookup: CDR1 MDHEN, CDR2 SYDVKM. There are 14 residues in the CDR3. The V and J ends lost 5 bases and 4 bases, in that order; junction bases with no gene match: 5.

The chain recombines TRBV3-1 (or the pseudogene TRBV3-2) with TRBJ1-2; possibly TRBD1 for D (5 bases). Trimming stripped 4 bases from V and 2 bases from J, with 11 bases between. The CDR3 extends over 14 amino acids. The germline CDR1 and CDR2 sequences are LGHDT and YNNKEL (reference sequence). CDR3 in amino acids: CASSPGTVNYGYTF. CDR3 in DNA: TGTGCCAGCAGCCCTGGGACCGTCAACTATGGCTACACCTTC.

The chain couples TRBV7-6 to TRBJ1-2, with 7 bases fitting TRBD1. Germline loops: CDR1 SGHVS, CDR2 FNYEAQ. The CDR3 is made up of 13 amino acids. The ends lost 4 bases at V and 4 bases at J; junction bases unmatched: 3. CDR3 sequence: CASSSRQGYGYTF. In DNA, the CDR3 is TGTGCCAGCAGCTCCCGACAGGGCTATGGCTACACCTTC.

This clone was detected a few times. The genes are TRBV5-6 and TRBJ1-4, with 8 bases identical to TRBD1. Germline V gene sequence: CDR1 SGHDT, CDR2 YYEEEE. This CDR3 has 15 amino acids. Germline trimming cut 4 bases from V and 3 bases from J; bases unmatched to any gene: 5. The CDR3 coding sequence is TGTGCCAGCAGCCGGCCGGGACAGGCTAATGAAAAACTGTTTTTT. This gives the protein CASSRPGQANEKLFF.

The rearrangement links TRBV11-3 to TRBJ2-1; possibly TRBD2 for D (6 bases). The CDR3 loop spans 17 amino acids. Per the germline V gene, CDR1 is SGHNT and CDR2 is YENEEA. V lost 4 bases to trimming and J lost 0 bases, with 16 bases between them. The CDR3 DNA sequence: TGTGCCAGCAGCTCAGAGAGCGGGTCCCGCTCCTACAATGAGCAGTTCTTC. It yields the protein CASSSESGSRSYNEQFF.

This clone was seen a single time. The gene calls are TRBV28 and TRBJ1-2; a possible D gene is TRBD1 (6 bases). V was pared by 2 bases and J by 7 bases, with 11 bases between. In germline, CDR1 is MDHEN, CDR2 SYDVKM. There are 13 residues in the CDR3. CDR3 protein: CASSLRTAFGYTF. The CDR3 DNA is TGTGCCAGCAGTTTACGGACAGCCTTTGGCTACACCTTC.

The chain has TRBV10-1 and TRBJ2-1; TRBD2 matches at 7 bases. Germline V gene data show CDR1 as WNHNN and CDR2 as SYGVQD (reference sequence). The trim removed 3 bases at V and 9 bases at J, leaving 2 bases unmatched. CDR3 length: 12 residues. The chain's CDR3 is CASSEAGLEQFF. CDR3 DNA sequence: TGCGCCAGCAGTGAAGCGGGACTTGAGCAGTTCTTC.

This chain joins TRBV7-3 and TRBJ2-2; no reliable D call. The V gene lost 2 bases and the J gene lost 2 bases, with 6 bases spanning the gap. Germline V gene lookup returns CDR1 SGHTA and CDR2 FQGTGA. The CDR3 runs to 14 residues. CDR3 residues: CASSLGANTGELFF. The CDR3 nucleotides read TGTGCCAGCAGCTTAGGAGCTAACACCGGGGAGCTGTTTTTT.

In its sample, this clone was seen once. The rearrangement links TRBV5-4 to TRBJ1-4; tentatively, D is TRBD1 (6 bases). Germline values: CDR1 SGHNT, CDR2 YYREEE (reference sequence). There are 14 residues in the CDR3. V lost 4 bases and J lost 4, with 11 bases in between. The CDR3: CASSEQGGNEKLFF. The CDR3 DNA follows: TGTGCCAGCAGCGAACAGGGTGGTAATGAAAAACTGTTTTTT.

The chain uses TRBV21-1 and TRBJ1-2; no check of the table's D call, TRBD1, against the DNA was made. TRBV21-1 is a listed pseudogene. There are 18 residues in the CDR3. This chain's CDR3 is CASSKVTEHRPRRYGYTF. CDR3 nucleotide sequence: TGTGCCAGCAGCAAAGTCACGGAACACAGACCTCGACGTTATGGCTACACCTTC.